The sequence of this T cell receptor beta chain was determined in a study of molecular identifiers for immune sequencing clone quantification (dated by TCRdb to the late 2010s). In terms of the full investigation: For a replicate experiment, RNA from around 20,000 or 99,000 naive CD8 T cells was divided into five aliquots, of which four were sequenced. This methods study benchmarked molecular-identifier clustering-based TCR repertoire sequencing (MIDCIRS) and TCR RNA copy counting, using CD8 T cells to do so.

This clonotype was observed many times. The specificity of this receptor is unknown. No qualities accompany the bases; no much larger clone lies one base away. Library construction relied on PCR. The sequencing machine was a NextSeq 500. Bulk TCR libraries were generated as previously described, with the TCR primers listed in Table S5 used. Total RNA was purified with the Qiagen AllPrep DNA/RNA kit. Before analysis, reads from multiple sequencing runs of one library were combined. Concerning the study's data processing: Reads were retained only if the reads had an exact TCR constant sequence, and the retained reads were trimmed to 150 nt and grouped according to their 12-nt molecular barcodes. Within each barcode group, reads were sub-clustered at a 15% Levenshtein threshold, and quality-weighted consensus sequences were built per RNA molecule. Non-functional sequences were discarded, and so were lower-count sequences lying one edit away from another sequence. Based on a fit of two negative binomial distributions, barcode sub-clusters having less than 20% of the maximum read count were discarded. TCRdb took the public reads, trimmed them with fastp at Q25, ran MiXCR for clone calling and kept in-frame beta chains. Rows are unified per CDR3 protein, each entry keeping the most common DNA and genes. TCRdb, rather than the study authors, made the V and J calls. Recorded for this sample are around 300,000 distinct CDR3 sequences; roughly 23% of them occurred a single time. Clones ranked in the top ten supply about 0.73% of the sample.

From the cysteine through the phenylalanine, the CDR3 covers 15 amino acids. Only CDR3 DNA remains: 45 bases, in frame from the first base. V loses 1 base, J loses 4 bases, and the germline ends lie 13 bases apart. CDR1 and CDR2 are read off the germline V gene as SGHTA and FQGNSA. Libraries of naive CD8 T cells were built from around 20,000 to 990,000 sorted cells, with 10%, 30% or 50% of the purified RNA used. On a BD FACSAria II, naive CD8 T cells were FACS-sorted as CD8+CD4-CCR7+CD45RA+ and collected into RLT Plus buffer. Detection sensitivity was tested by spiking Jurkat RNA equal to roughly ten TCR copies' worth into samples containing about 17,000-1,000,000 naive CD8 T cells. Enrichment of CD8 T cells was performed with RosetteSep CD8+ T Cell Enrichment Cocktail and Ficoll-Paque, after which ACK red cell lysis was carried out. Beyond this particular receptor, the publication reports: Highly expanded clone sizes could be underestimated if identical TCR molecules share a barcode. Clones above 20 RNA copies held over 98% of molecules in CMV-specific effector cells but under 1% in naive cells. When barcode sub-clustering was left out, chimeric consensus sequences inflated TCR diversity, with chimeras reaching as high as 47%. Modeling indicated approximately 3 TCR RNA copies recovered per cell, compared with 7.5 to 10 by digital PCR, which implies a capture efficiency of approximately 29%. Spiked-in Jurkat TCR RNA equivalent to a single cell was reported to be detectable even among 850,000 to 1,000,000 naive CD8 T cells. Naive libraries contained spiked-in Jurkat TCR RNA (approximately ten copies' worth), which is not part of the donor repertoire.

The receptor was isolated from a human donor in good health. Some libraries in this study had Jurkat cell RNA spiked in. The chain couples TRBV7-2 to TRBJ1-2, with the D gene not clear enough to name. The sequenced material came from naive CD8+ T cells from blood, with Jurkat cell RNA spiked in. Sample cell subset or site, as interpreted from the label and publication: FACS-sorted CD8+CD4-CCR7+CD45RA+ naive T cells. The CDR3 region has the sequence CASSLEIVPIYGYTF. Read as DNA, the sequence is TGTGCCAGCAGCTTAGAAATTGTGCCCATCTATGGCTACACCTTC.